The sequence of this TCR beta chain was determined in a study of T cell responses to AZD1222 COVID-19 vaccine. Method: immunoSEQ multiplex PCR; TCRdb's copy keeps in-frame clones and lacks some. Here the sample spans approximately 150,000 clones, 91% being singletons. In regard to this clone: Its specificity is unknown.

Whole-study results and caveats: In the spike-specific TCR repertoire, nearly half reportedly target unmutated variant regions. Increased Spike-specific TCR breadth and depth were observed after two AZD1222 doses. It should be noted that donors were predominantly white British and more often female, and clonal diversity was possibly underestimated.

The CDR3 runs to 15 residues. V was clipped by 6 bases and J by 1 base; unmatched bases: 8. From germline, CDR1 is MDHEN and CDR2 SYDVKM. Second doses that came at about 4 or about 12 weeks were put together. Sequenced material: peripheral blood, taken 28 days after the second AZD1222 dose. The V gene is TRBV28, the J gene TRBJ2-5, with TRBD2 matching 7 bases. The origin of this receptor is an adult who received the AZD1222 COVID-19 vaccine. CDR3 loop: CASSRPGGSQETQYF. CDR3 bases: TGTGCCAGCAGCCGGCCCGGGGGGTCCCAAGAGACCCAGTACTTC.